The next 4 T cell receptor beta chains were all read from a single sample in a study of blood T cell repertoires in COVID-19. Generated by immunoSEQ multiplex PCR, the TCRdb table keeps only in-frame clones and is missing some. The data hold approximately 490,000 clones, with about 85% observed a single time. The material sequenced was PBMCs or T cells enriched from blood (not recorded which). These receptors were obtained from a woman aged 18 to 35 who had recovered from COVID-19.

The chain combines TRBV5-1 with TRBJ1-3, with TRBD1 identical over 7 bases. Germline CDR1 reads SGHRS; CDR2 reads YFSETQ. This CDR3 region has 15 residues. With 0 bases clipped from V and 8 bases from J, the junction kept 8 bases outside the gene matches. The DNA of the CDR3 is TGCGCCAGCAGCTTGGTGACAGGGACCTCAGACACCATATATTTT. Protein: CASSLVTGTSDTIYF.

This clone turned up a few times. This rearrangement joins TRBV10-3 to TRBJ1-2; 7 nucleotides agree with TRBD1. J was trimmed by 10 bases and V by 4 bases; bases with no gene match: 6. The CDR3 spans 12 residues. The germline V gene encodes CDR1 ENHRY and CDR2 SYGVKD. CDR3 region: CAISGDRLDYTF. The CDR3 DNA is TGTGCCATCAGTGGGGACAGACTCGACTACACCTTC.

This sequence joins TRBV5-4 and TRBJ2-1, with 7 bases lining up with TRBD1. Germline V CDR1 and CDR2: SGHNT, YYREEE (reference sequence). V lost 0 bases, J lost 8 bases, and 11 bases stayed unmatched. There are 16 residues in the CDR3. CDR3 in DNA: TGTGCCAGCAGCTTGGGTATCTCCGGACAGGAGGATGAGCAGTTCTTC. Its translation: CASSLGISGQEDEQFF.

This clone was observed once. The rearrangement links TRBV2 to TRBJ2-2; D uncertain. There are 14 residues in the CDR3. Germline CDR1 SNHLY, CDR2 FYNNEI. Between the trimmed V and J ends, which lost 6 bases and 0 bases, there was a span of 8 bases. The CDR3 protein is CASRSTTNTGELFF. The CDR3 DNA reads TGTGCCAGCAGAAGCACCACGAACACCGGGGAGCTGTTTTTT.